These T cell receptor beta chains were read from a single sample in a study of blood T cells in healthy people across ages. TCRdb called the 5' RACE reads again in MiXCR, with one record for every CDR3 protein. The table has 600,000 to 650,000 distinct CDR3 sequences, approximately 59% seen once; the top ten hold around 37%. The source material was blood. These receptors originate from a man aged 55 to 70 in good health. CDR3s include the opening cysteine and the closing phenylalanine or tryptophan. The order of the fields is CDR3 protein, CDR3 DNA, D gene, V gene, J gene, clone size. D genes are given only for firm matches. Not all rows give a size; the values are once, few, many and, for expanded clones, a class.

CDR3 protein: CASSLVTSGAGELFF
CDR3 DNA: TGTGCCAGCAGTTTAGTCACTAGCGGGGCCGGGGAGCTGTTTTTT
D gene: TRBD2
V gene: TRBV12-3/TRBV12-4
J gene: TRBJ2-2
clone size: many

CDR3 protein: CASSLVVPNYGYTF
CDR3 DNA: TGTGCCAGCAGCTTAGTGGTCCCAAACTATGGCTACACCTTC
D gene: .
V gene: TRBV7-9
J gene: TRBJ1-2
clone size: .

CDR3 protein: CASSDSGRGYTF
CDR3 DNA: TGTGCCAGCAGTGACTCTGGTAGGGGCTACACCTTC
D gene: .
V gene: TRBV2
J gene: TRBJ1-2
clone size: .

CDR3 protein: CASSRNQGAGNTIYF
CDR3 DNA: TGTGCCAGCAGCCGGAACCAGGGTGCTGGAAACACCATATATTTT
D gene: .
V gene: TRBV6-5
J gene: TRBJ1-3
clone size: .

CDR3 protein: CASVGQLNTEAFF
CDR3 DNA: TGTGCCAGCGTAGGACAGCTGAACACTGAAGCTTTCTTT
D gene: .
V gene: TRBV25-1
J gene: TRBJ1-1
clone size: .

CDR3 protein: CSASGTSGAYEQYF
CDR3 DNA: TGCAGTGCTTCCGGGACTAGCGGTGCGTACGAGCAGTACTTC
D gene: TRBD2
V gene: TRBV20-1
J gene: TRBJ2-7
clone size: .

CDR3 protein: CASSTGQAGNYGYTF
CDR3 DNA: TGCGCCAGCAGCACAGGACAGGCGGGGAACTATGGCTACACCTTC
D gene: TRBD1
V gene: TRBV5-1
J gene: TRBJ1-2
clone size: .

CDR3 protein: CASSPGSAIYEQYF
CDR3 DNA: TGTGCCAGCTCACCAGGGTCGGCGATTTACGAGCAGTACTTC
D gene: .
V gene: TRBV18
J gene: TRBJ2-7
clone size: .

CDR3 protein: CAIRPGTYTEAFF
CDR3 DNA: TGTGCCATCAGACCCGGGACGTACACTGAAGCTTTCTTT
D gene: .
V gene: TRBV10-3
J gene: TRBJ1-1
clone size: .

CDR3 protein: CASRKQQGRDGYTF
CDR3 DNA: TGTGCCAGCAGAAAACAACAGGGAAGGGACGGCTACACCTTC
D gene: .
V gene: TRBV5-5
J gene: TRBJ1-2
clone size: .

CDR3 protein: CAISVGASGEYEQYF
CDR3 DNA: TGTGCCATCAGTGTGGGGGCTAGCGGGGAGTACGAGCAGTACTTC
D gene: TRBD2
V gene: TRBV10-3
J gene: TRBJ2-7
clone size: .

CDR3 protein: CASIKGLGNEQYF
CDR3 DNA: TGTGCCAGCATCAAGGGACTAGGAAACGAGCAGTACTTC
D gene: TRBD2
V gene: TRBV7-9
J gene: TRBJ2-7
clone size: .

CDR3 protein: CASSNNYQGDRKTQYF
CDR3 DNA: TGTGCCAGCAGCAATAACTACCAGGGTGACAGAAAGACCCAGTACTTC
D gene: .
V gene: TRBV21-1
J gene: TRBJ2-5
clone size: few

CDR3 protein: CSVETHRGPLNTEAFF
CDR3 DNA: TGCAGCGTTGAAACCCACAGGGGGCCCTTGAACACTGAAGCTTTCTTT
D gene: TRBD1
V gene: TRBV29-1
J gene: TRBJ1-1
clone size: .

CDR3 protein: CANSQEKGPESYNEQFF
CDR3 DNA: TGTGCCAACAGCCAAGAGAAAGGACCGGAGTCCTACAATGAGCAGTTCTTC
D gene: .
V gene: TRBV4-2
J gene: TRBJ2-1
clone size: .